Listed below are T cell receptor beta chains from one sample, sequenced in a study of control samples from healthy donors and cancer patients. Assay: immunoSEQ multiplex PCR; the TCRdb copy retains only in-frame clones and omits some. Of 50,000 or so clones listed, 75% to 85% were seen once; the top ten hold 10%. The sequenced material came from blood. The receptor set was obtained from an older man in good health. Each CDR3 is given with its conserved first and last residue. A D gene is named only where the DNA matches it firmly. Rows may omit the clone size; those that give it use once, few, many or a size class.

clone_size	cdr3_length	d_call	v_call	j_call	cdr3_nt	cdr3_aa
.	15	TRBD2	TRBV11-2	TRBJ2-1	TGTGCCAGCAGCTGGAGGCTAGCGGGAGCGGCTGAGCAGTTCTTC	CASSWRLAGAAEQFF
.	14	.	TRBV5-5	TRBJ2-2	TGTGCCAGCAGCTTCGGAGCGGACACCGGGGAGCTGTTTTTT	CASSFGADTGELFF
.	16	.	TRBV19	TRBJ2-1	TGTGCCAGTAGCACACTAGCTTTCAGCTCCTACAATGAGCAGTTCTTC	CASSTLAFSSYNEQFF
.	15	.	TRBV11-2	TRBJ2-7	TGTGCCAGCAGCTTAGAGGGAAGAGGCTCCTACGAGCAGTACTTC	CASSLEGRGSYEQYF
.	14	.	TRBV6-2/TRBV6-3	TRBJ1-2	TGTGCCAGCAGTTACTCTGGGGGTGACTATGGCTACACCTTC	CASSYSGGDYGYTF
.	14	.	TRBV27	TRBJ2-5	TGTGCCAGCAGTTTATACGGGGGCGGGGAGACCCAGTACTTC	CASSLYGGGETQYF
.	13	.	TRBV5-6	TRBJ1-2	TGTGCCAGCACGAAGGCAGACACCTATGGCTACACCTTC	CASTKADTYGYTF
.	15	.	TRBV7-2	TRBJ1-5	TGTGCCAGCAGCTTACAAGCCAGGGCAAATCAGCCCCAGCATTTT	CASSLQARANQPQHF
few	14	.	TRBV15	TRBJ2-7	TGTGCCACCAGCAGTCCCTTGGACCGATACGAGCAGTACTTC	CATSSPLDRYEQYF
.	15	.	TRBV10-3	TRBJ1-4	TGTGCCATCAGTGATGGGGGAGTGGGACTACAAAAACTGTTTTTT	CAISDGGVGLQKLFF
.	13	.	TRBV27	TRBJ2-7	TGTGCCAGCGGTCGTCAGGGCCTCTACGAGCAGTACTTC	CASGRQGLYEQYF
.	15	TRBD1	TRBV5-1	TRBJ2-7	TGCGCCAGCAGCCCCTTGACAGGGTTGTCCTCCGAGCAGTACTTC	CASSPLTGLSSEQYF
.	17	.	TRBV10-3	TRBJ1-1	TGTGCCATCAGTACACCCGGGGGGGGAAGGGGGAACACTGAAGCTTTCTTT	CAISTPGGGRGNTEAFF
.	14	TRBD2	TRBV6-5	TRBJ2-2	TGTGCCAGCAGAGCGGGGGACCACACCGGGGAGCTGTTTTTT	CASRAGDHTGELFF
.	15	.	TRBV27	TRBJ1-5	TGTGCCAGCAGGGACGTTGGGTTCTTGAATCAGCCCCAGCATTTT	CASRDVGFLNQPQHF
.	14	.	TRBV11-3	TRBJ2-5	TGTGCCAGCAGCCGGACCAGGGGCGCGGAGACCCAGTACTTC	CASSRTRGAETQYF
.	14	.	TRBV5-1	TRBJ2-3	TGCGCCAACCCCTGGCGGGATTCCACAGATACGCAGTATTTT	CANPWRDSTDTQYF
.	17	TRBD1	TRBV19	TRBJ1-1	TGTGCCAGTAGTATAGGCAGGGGGATCATGAGGAACACTGAAGCTTTCTTT	CASSIGRGIMRNTEAFF
.	13	TRBD2	TRBV12-3/TRBV12-4	TRBJ2-4	TGTGCCAGCCGGGGGGGAGCCAAAAACATTCAGTACTTC	CASRGGAKNIQYF
once	15	.	TRBV5-1	TRBJ1-2	TGCGCCAGCAGATTGGATAGGATTAATAGTGGTGGCTACACCTTC	CASRLDRINSGGYTF
.	15	.	TRBV9	TRBJ2-3	TGTGCCAGCAGCGTCGGGCTAAGGAGGACAGATACGCAGTATTTT	CASSVGLRRTDTQYF
.	13	.	TRBV2	TRBJ1-5	TGTGCCAGCAGGGCGGATAGCAATCAGCCCCAGCATTTT	CASRADSNQPQHF
.	12	.	TRBV29-1	TRBJ2-7	TGCAGCGTTGTAGTCAGGACCTACGAGCAGTACTTC	CSVVVRTYEQYF
.	15	TRBD1	TRBV19	TRBJ2-7	TGTGCCAGTAGTGACCCCGGGACAGTCTCCTACGAGCAGTACTTC	CASSDPGTVSYEQYF
.	12	.	TRBV28	TRBJ1-2	TGTGCCAGCAGGCGGGGGCTTTATGGCTACACCTTC	CASRRGLYGYTF
.	15	.	TRBV5-4	TRBJ2-6	TGTGCCAGCAGCTCACCATCTGCAAGGGCCAACGTCCTGACTTTC	CASSSPSARANVLTF
.	15	.	TRBV18	TRBJ1-1	TGTGCCAGCTCACCAGGTGGGGGTGGGGAAACTGAAGCTTTCTTT	CASSPGGGGETEAFF
.	17	TRBD1	TRBV7-8	TRBJ1-2	TGTGCCAGCAGCCTAGTTGGGCGACAGGGGGACGTCTATGGCTACACCTTC	CASSLVGRQGDVYGYTF
few	14	.	TRBV7-3	TRBJ2-2	TGTGCCAGCGGAGGGGGCTCGGGCACCGGGGAGCTGTTTTTT	CASGGGSGTGELFF
.	15	.	TRBV28	TRBJ1-3	TGTGCCAGCACCGAAGCCGGGATCTCTGGAAACACCATATATTTT	CASTEAGISGNTIYF
.	18	.	TRBV19	TRBJ2-1	TGTGCCAGTAGTATGAATGGTCCGCCCGACTTGGCGGCGGATGAGCAGTTCTTC	CASSMNGPPDLAADEQFF
.	15	.	TRBV21-1	TRBJ1-2	.	CASSTGDRYRCGYTF
.	15	.	TRBV5-1	TRBJ1-6	TGCGCCAGCAGCCTCGGGGACATATATAATTCACCCCTCCACTTT	CASSLGDIYNSPLHF
.	14	.	TRBV30	TRBJ1-4	TGTGCCTGGAGTGATGGGCAGGGGAGTGAAAAACTGTTTTTT	CAWSDGQGSEKLFF
.	17	TRBD1	TRBV5-1	TRBJ1-5	TGCGCCAGCAGCTTGACCCCCGACAGGGTGAGCAATCAGCCCCAGCATTTT	CASSLTPDRVSNQPQHF
.	15	TRBD2	TRBV2	TRBJ2-1	TGTGCCAGCAGAGGACTAGGGATCCCCCACAATGAGCAGTTCTTC	CASRGLGIPHNEQFF
.	13	.	TRBV3-1/TRBV3-2	TRBJ2-7	TGTGCCAGCAGCCAAGATCCCTCTTACGAGCAGTACTTC	CASSQDPSYEQYF
.	16	.	TRBV6-1	TRBJ2-3	TGTGCCAGCAGTGAAACGTCTATCGGGCCCACAGATACGCAGTATTTT	CASSETSIGPTDTQYF
.	15	TRBD2	TRBV11-1	TRBJ2-1	TGTGCCAGCAGTGAACTAGCGGTACTTTACAATGAGCAGTTCTTC	CASSELAVLYNEQFF
few	17	TRBD1	TRBV11-2	TRBJ1-5	TGTGCCAGCAGCTTGCGGGACAGGTTTTTAAGCAATCAGCCCCAGCATTTT	CASSLRDRFLSNQPQHF